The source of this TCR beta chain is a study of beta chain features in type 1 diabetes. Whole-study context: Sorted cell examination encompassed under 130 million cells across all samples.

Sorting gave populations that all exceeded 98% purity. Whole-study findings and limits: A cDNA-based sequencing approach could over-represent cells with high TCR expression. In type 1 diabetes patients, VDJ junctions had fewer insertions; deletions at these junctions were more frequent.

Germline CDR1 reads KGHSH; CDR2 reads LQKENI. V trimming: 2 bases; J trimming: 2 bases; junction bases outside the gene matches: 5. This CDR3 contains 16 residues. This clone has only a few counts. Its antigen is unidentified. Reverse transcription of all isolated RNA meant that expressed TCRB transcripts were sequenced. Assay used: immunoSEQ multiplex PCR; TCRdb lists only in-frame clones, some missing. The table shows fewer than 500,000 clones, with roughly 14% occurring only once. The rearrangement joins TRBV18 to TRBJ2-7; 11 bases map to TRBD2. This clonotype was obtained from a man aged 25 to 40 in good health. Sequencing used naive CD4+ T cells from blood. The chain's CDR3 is CASSPFLAGGTYEQYF. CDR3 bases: TGTGCCAGCTCACCATTCCTAGCGGGGGGTACCTACGAGCAGTACTTC.